This TCR beta chain was captured in a study of tumor-infiltrating lymphocytes in primary liver carcinoma. In the study overall: The patients included men and women who were aged 30 to 69 years. The tumors ranged from roughly 4 to 11 cm across and fell within stage T1-T3 N0M0. General observations from the study: Only about 8-25% of top clones were detected in each of the five tumor regions.

Total RNA (roughly 530 ng) served as template for TCR beta cDNA synthesis primed by a constant-region primer. Slightly modified ARM-PCR with three nested multiplex PCR rounds yielded TCR beta libraries. Rounds one and two of PCR, each of roughly 10 cycles, were primed with TRBV1-TRBV30 forward primers and a C-beta reverse primer. TCRdb reprocessed the multiplex PCR reads with MiXCR, giving one entry per CDR3 protein. This table has approximately 23,000 distinct CDR3 sequences, approximately 80% appearing once. The CDR3 length is 18 residues. Germline values: CDR1 SGHVS, CDR2 FQNEAQ. Co-extraction of both nucleic acids (RNA and DNA) used roughly 19-33 mg of unsorted bulk tissue. This clonotype has more than one count but fewer than ten. The antigen is not known. The junction departs from the called germline gene at one end, perhaps through a read error.

The source is a woman younger than 45 with primary liver carcinoma and hepatitis B virus infection. Sequencing used liver tumor tissue from sampling region 2. The subset here: tumor region T2, inferior pole. The genes are TRBV7-8 and TRBJ1-1, with 10 bases identical to TRBD1. The CDR3 loop is CASIKYSGTGVINTEASF. The CDR3 region has the DNA TGTGCCAGCATTAAGTATTCCGGGACAGGGGTCATAAACACTGAAGCTTCCTTT.